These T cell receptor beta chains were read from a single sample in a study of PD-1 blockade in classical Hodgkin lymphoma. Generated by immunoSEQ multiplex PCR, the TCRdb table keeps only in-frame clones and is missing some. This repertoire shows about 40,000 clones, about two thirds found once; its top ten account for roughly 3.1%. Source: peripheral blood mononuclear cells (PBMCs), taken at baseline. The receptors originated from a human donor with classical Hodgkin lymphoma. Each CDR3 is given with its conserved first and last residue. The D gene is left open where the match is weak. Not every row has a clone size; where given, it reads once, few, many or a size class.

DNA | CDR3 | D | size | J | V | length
TGTGCCAGCAGCCCCAGGGAATCCACAGATACGCAGTATTTT | CASSPRESTDTQYF | - | few | TRBJ2-3 | TRBV7-6 | 14
TGTGCCAGCAGCCCCAGGGAGGCGGGCACCGAGCAGTACTTC | CASSPREAGTEQYF | - | - | TRBJ2-7 | TRBV5-4 | 14
TGTGCCAGCTCGCTCGACAGGAACACTGAAGCTTTCTTT | CASSLDRNTEAFF | - | - | TRBJ1-1 | TRBV18 | 13
TGTGCCACGTATGCCGTGAACACTGAAGCTTTCTTT | CATYAVNTEAFF | - | - | TRBJ1-1 | TRBV6-1 | 12
TGTGCCAGCAGTTACTCCGGGCTAGCGGGGGGAAATGAGCAGTTCTTC | CASSYSGLAGGNEQFF | TRBD2 | - | TRBJ2-1 | TRBV6-6 | 16
TGTGCCAGCGGACTCAATGAGCAGTTCTTC | CASGLNEQFF | - | once | TRBJ2-1 | TRBV28 | 10
TGTGCCAGCAGCCAAGGGGGACAGGGGGAAAACATTCAGTACTTC | CASSQGGQGENIQYF | TRBD1 | - | TRBJ2-4 | TRBV4-2 | 15
TGTGCCAGCAGCTTAGCGGACCCTTATTACGAGCAGTACTTC | CASSLADPYYEQYF | - | once | TRBJ2-7 | TRBV7-2 | 14
TGTGCCAGCAGCGTAGATCGGACTAGCGGGGGGACAGATACGCAGTATTTT | CASSVDRTSGGTDTQYF | TRBD2 | - | TRBJ2-3 | TRBV9 | 17
TGTGCCAGCAGCCCCAGCCAGACGCACAAAACAGATACGCAGTATTTT | CASSPSQTHKTDTQYF | - | - | TRBJ2-3 | TRBV27 | 16
TGCGCCAGCAGCCTAACCGGCACGGGAGTCTATGGCTACACCTTC | CASSLTGTGVYGYTF | - | once | TRBJ1-2 | TRBV5-1 | 15
TGCGCCAGCAGTTGGGCTGAATGGGACGTAAATGGCTACACCTTC | CASSWAEWDVNGYTF | - | - | TRBJ1-2 | TRBV5-1 | 15
TGTGCCAGCAGCTTAGATCATTGGGAACAGGGCACTGGAAACACCATATATTTT | CASSLDHWEQGTGNTIYF | - | once | TRBJ1-3 | TRBV11-2 | 18
TGTGCCAGCCGTACAGTGAGCTCCTACGAGCAGTACTTC | CASRTVSSYEQYF | - | - | TRBJ2-7 | TRBV6-5 | 13
TGTGCCAGTAGAAACAGGGCCGACTATGGCTACACCTTC | CASRNRADYGYTF | - | - | TRBJ1-2 | TRBV19 | 13
TGTGCCAGCAGTTTATTTACTACGTACAATGAGCAGTTCTTC | CASSLFTTYNEQFF | - | - | TRBJ2-1 | TRBV27 | 14
TGTGCCAGCAGCCAAGATACGCGGGGGTTCTCCAGGGAGACCCAGTACTTC | CASSQDTRGFSRETQYF | TRBD2 | - | TRBJ2-5 | TRBV14 | 17
TGCAGCTCGGGGGGAAGCTATGGCTACACCTTC | CSSGGSYGYTF | - | - | TRBJ1-2 | TRBV20-1 | 11
TGTGCCAGCAGCTTGGGACAGGGAGGTCGCTATGGCTACACCTTC | CASSLGQGGRYGYTF | TRBD1 | medium-sized | TRBJ1-2 | TRBV5-6 | 15
TGTGCCAGCAGCTTAGGCAGACGCTCCTACGAGCAGTACTTC | CASSLGRRSYEQYF | - | - | TRBJ2-7 | TRBV7-2 | 14
TGCAGCGTTGAAGCCGGGACTCCCTACGAGCAGTACTTC | CSVEAGTPYEQYF | - | - | TRBJ2-7 | TRBV29-1 | 13
TGTGCCAGCACTCCCGGGACAGGGATTGGCTACACCTTC | CASTPGTGIGYTF | TRBD1 | - | TRBJ1-2 | TRBV6-1 | 13
TGTGCCAGCAAGGCCTACGGTTATGGCTACACCTTC | CASKAYGYGYTF | - | - | TRBJ1-2 | TRBV28 | 12
TGTGCCAGCAACCCCAGGACAGGGTACCACAATGAGCAGTTCTTC | CASNPRTGYHNEQFF | TRBD1 | - | TRBJ2-1 | TRBV27 | 15
TGTGCCAGCAGTGAAGTAGTCCTCAGCACAGATACGCAGTATTTT | CASSEVVLSTDTQYF | - | - | TRBJ2-3 | TRBV6-1 | 15
TGCAGCGTTGAGGGGATGTCACACACAGATACGCAGTATTTT | CSVEGMSHTDTQYF | - | once | TRBJ2-3 | TRBV29-1 | 14
TGTGCCAGCAGCTCTCGGACTGGTAGCTACACCTTC | CASSSRTGSYTF | - | - | TRBJ1-2 | TRBV7-9 | 12
TGCGCCAGCAGCTTGGTGGGGATGAGTCTCCCTATCGATGAGCAGTTCTTC | CASSLVGMSLPIDEQFF | - | - | TRBJ2-1 | TRBV5-1 | 17